This is a list of T cell receptor beta chains from one sample in a study of CD8+ T cells in alopecia areata. The protocol was immunoSEQ multiplex PCR, while the TCRdb copy is restricted to in-frame clones and leaves out a portion. In the table there are 79,000 or so clones, 66% of which are singletons. Material: CD8+ T cells sorted from blood, obtained at week 24, from a patient treated with tofacitinib. The receptors stem from a human donor with alopecia areata. Each CDR3 is given with its conserved first and last residue. The D gene is left open where the match is weak. A clone size is listed for some rows: how often the clone was seen (once, few, many), or a class if it is expanded.

>NA|NA|TRBJ1-1|TRBV29-1
TGCAGCGTTGGAGTGAACACTGAAGCTTTCTTT
CSVGVNTEAFF
>NA|few|TRBJ1-1|TRBV29-1
TGCAGCGTTGAACAAGGGAACACTGAAGCTTTCTTT
CSVEQGNTEAFF
>NA|once|TRBJ2-1|TRBV9
TGTGCCAGCAGCGTACCGGGACACGGGAGAGGGTACAATGAGCAGTTCTTC
CASSVPGHGRGYNEQFF
>NA|NA|TRBJ2-3|TRBV5-4
TGTGCCAGCAGCTTTACCCCCGATACGCAGTATTTT
CASSFTPDTQYF
>TRBD2|NA|TRBJ2-7|TRBV27
TGTGCCAGCAGGGTCACAGGGGGGGGGACTAGCGGGAACTACGAGCAGTACTTC
CASRVTGGGTSGNYEQYF
>TRBD2|once|TRBJ2-7|TRBV2
TGTGCCAGCAGTGATACAGTAGCGGGAATATACGAGCAGTACTTC
CASSDTVAGIYEQYF
>NA|NA|TRBJ2-7|TRBV4-1
TGCGCCAGCAGCCAAGAAGGGGGGCGGAACGAGCAGTACTTC
CASSQEGGRNEQYF
>NA|NA|TRBJ1-2|TRBV11-2
TGTGCCAGCAGCTTAGGTAGACAGAGCTATGGCTACACCTTC
CASSLGRQSYGYTF
>NA|NA|TRBJ2-7|TRBV14
TGTGCCAGCAGCCAGGGTAACGAGCAGTACTTC
CASSQGNEQYF
>NA|NA|TRBJ1-2|TRBV7-2
TGTGCCAGCAGCTTAGGCCAGGACATCGGCTACACCTTC
CASSLGQDIGYTF
>TRBD1|NA|TRBJ2-1|TRBV5-6
TGTGCCAGCAGCTTGGGACAGGGGAGTTACAATGAGCAGTTCTTC
CASSLGQGSYNEQFF
>NA|NA|TRBJ1-1|TRBV29-1
TGCAGCGTTGAAGCGCGAGTTCCTGAAGCTTTCTTT
CSVEARVPEAFF
>NA|NA|TRBJ1-1|TRBV9
TGTGCCAGCAGCGTAGGGACGGACACTGAAGCTTTCTTT
CASSVGTDTEAFF
>NA|NA|TRBJ2-2|TRBV27
TGTGCCAGCAAAATGGACGGACTAAACACCGGGGAGCTGTTTTTT
CASKMDGLNTGELFF
>TRBD2|few|TRBJ2-1|TRBV27
TGTGCCAGCAGTTTAAGCGGGACCCTAAGCGATGAGCAGTTCTTC
CASSLSGTLSDEQFF
>NA|NA|TRBJ2-7|TRBV2
TGTGCCAGCAGTGATGCGCATTACGAGCAGTACTTC
CASSDAHYEQYF
>NA|NA|TRBJ1-2|TRBV29-1
TGCAGCGTGCATCTGGGCGGCTATGGCTACACCTTC
CSVHLGGYGYTF
>TRBD2|NA|TRBJ2-1|TRBV4-1
TGCGCCAGCAGCCCCGGGACTAGCGGGAGAAGCTCCTACAATGAGCAGTTCTTC
CASSPGTSGRSSYNEQFF
>TRBD1|few|TRBJ2-2|TRBV7-9
TGTGCCAGCAGCTTATACAGGGGCCGTGCGAACACCGGGGAGCTGTTTTTT
CASSLYRGRANTGELFF
>NA|NA|TRBJ2-5|TRBV5-1
TGCGCCAGCAGCTTAGGTGCGGGAGAGACCCAGTACTTC
CASSLGAGETQYF
>NA|NA|TRBJ2-7|TRBV5-6
TGTGCCAGCAGCTTCCTGGACCCTGCCTACGAGCAGTACTTC
CASSFLDPAYEQYF
>TRBD2|few|TRBJ2-3|TRBV7-3
TGTGCCAGCAGCTTACGGGGAGGGCTCACAGATACGCAGTATTTT
CASSLRGGLTDTQYF
>NA|NA|TRBJ2-3|TRBV5-1
TGCGCCAGCATCCGGATGGGGGCTAGCACAGATACGCAGTATTTT
CASIRMGASTDTQYF
>TRBD1|NA|TRBJ1-1|TRBV27
TGTGCCAGCAGTGTGTGGGAGGGACAGGTTAAACTCTTT
CASSVWEGQVKLF
>NA|NA|TRBJ2-5|TRBV10-3
TGTGCCATCAGTGATCGGCGGGGATCAGGGACCCAGTACTTC
CAISDRRGSGTQYF
>NA|NA|TRBJ2-2|TRBV29-1
TGCAGCGTTGAGGGCCAGGAGAACACCGGGGAGCTGTTTTTT
CSVEGQENTGELFF
>NA|NA|TRBJ1-5|TRBV4-3
TGCGCCAGCAGCCAAGATTGGGGGGCATTTATCCAGCCCCAGCATTTT
CASSQDWGAFIQPQHF
>NA|NA|TRBJ2-1|TRBV28
TGTGCCAGCAGACCTGGGACTTACAATGAGCAGTTCTTC
CASRPGTYNEQFF
>TRBD1|NA|TRBJ2-1|TRBV14
TGTGCCAGCAGCCAAGCTGGGACAGGGTTCTACAATGAGCAGTTCTTC
CASSQAGTGFYNEQFF
>NA|NA|TRBJ2-3|TRBV27
TGTGCCAGCAGTTTTGGACAGAAAGATACGCAGTATTTT
CASSFGQKDTQYF
>NA|NA|TRBJ2-5|TRBV6-1
TGTGCCATACGGCTTTCGGACAGCCAAGAGACCCAGTACTTC
CAIRLSDSQETQYF
>TRBD2|once|TRBJ2-5|TRBV4-2
TGTGCCAGCAGCCAAGGGGGACTAGCGGGGGAAAAAGAGACCCAGTACTTC
CASSQGGLAGEKETQYF
>TRBD2|NA|TRBJ2-7|TRBV4-3
TGCGCCAGCAGCCAAGTGACAGCGGGGAACGAGCAGTACTTC
CASSQVTAGNEQYF
>NA|NA|TRBJ2-1|TRBV5-1
TGCGCCAGCAGCCCATCGGGGACACCAGCCTACAATGAGCAGTTCTTC
CASSPSGTPAYNEQFF
>NA|NA|TRBJ1-3|TRBV5-6
TGTGCCAGCAGCTTGAGAGCTCTCTCTGGAAACGCCATATATTTT
CASSLRALSGNAIYF
>TRBD2|NA|TRBJ2-5|TRBV7-9
TGTGCCAGCAGCTTAGCCTTACTAGCGGGAAAAGAGACCCAGTACTTC
CASSLALLAGKETQYF
>TRBD2|NA|TRBJ2-1|TRBV19
TGTGCCAGTAGTATTTCGGGGGGGGCTTACAATGAGCAGTTCTTC
CASSISGGAYNEQFF
>NA|few|TRBJ1-1|TRBV19
TGTGCCAGTAGTAAGAGGGGAACTGAAGCTTTCTTT
CASSKRGTEAFF
>NA|NA|TRBJ1-2|TRBV10-3
TGTGCCATCAGTGAGTTGGTCCGGTCGGGCTACACCTTC
CAISELVRSGYTF
>TRBD1|NA|TRBJ1-5|TRBV19
TGTGCCAGCCGACAGGGGCATCAGCCCCAGCATTTT
CASRQGHQPQHF
>NA|NA|TRBJ1-1|TRBV5-6
TGTGCCAGCAGCCCTCGATTGGACACTGAAGCTTTCTTT
CASSPRLDTEAFF